Below, 22 T cell receptor beta chains from the same sample are listed, as sequenced in a study of T-cell memory formation after mild COVID-19. In TCRdb, the 5' RACE reads were re-called with MiXCR into one record per CDR3 protein. The table shows 300,000 to 400,000 distinct CDR3 sequences, with approximately 15% occurring only once. Sequenced material: PBMCs or a T cell subset sorted from them (not recorded which). The receptors were sampled from a man aged 18-30 years who had mild COVID-19 (a few samples of this study predate the infection). Cell type and time point are not known.

The sample holds a few counts of this clonotype. This chain links TRBV19 with TRBJ1-5; D remains unclear. The V end was cut by 4 bases, the J end by 9 bases, with 13 bases between. The CDR3 has 13 residues. CDR1 is LNHDA, CDR2 SQIVND, per germline (reference sequence). The CDR3 sequence: CASSTYSERPQHF. The DNA of the CDR3 is TGTGCCAGTAGTACCTACAGCGAGCGGCCCCAGCATTTT.

V and J are TRBV6-2 or TRBV6-3 and TRBJ2-2; 7 bases are shared with TRBD1. This CDR3 is built from 12 residues. Germline assignment: CDR1 MNHEY and CDR2 SVGEGT. J gave up 6 bases and V 7 bases, and 2 bases lay outside the gene matches. CDR3 nucleotides: TGTGCCAGCAACAGGGGTCCCGGGGAGCTGTTTTTT. Protein product: CASNRGPGELFF.

This clonotype was counted ten times or more. The chain links TRBV12-3 or TRBV12-4 to TRBJ1-3; tentatively, D is TRBD1 (6 bases). CDR3 size: 13 residues. Trimming shortened V by 6 bases and J by 5 bases, and 11 bases separated the two germline ends. The DNA for the CDR3 is TGTGCCAGCAGCGAAGGACAGAGAAACACCATATATTTT. It codes for CASSEGQRNTIYF.

This clonotype was seen only a few times. The chain joins TRBV7-3 to TRBJ2-4, with 7 bases identical to TRBD1. With V trimmed by 4 bases and J by 5 bases, 2 bases remained unmatched. This CDR3 is 13 amino acids long. CDR1 and CDR2 (germline): SGHTA, FQGTGA. In DNA, the CDR3 is TGTGCCAGCAGCTCCGGGACAGAAAACATTCAGTACTTC. Translation gives CASSSGTENIQYF.

This rearrangement joins TRBV6-5 to TRBJ2-1; no firm D call. The CDR3 covers 14 residues. Germline-derived CDR1 and CDR2 are MNHEY and SVGAGI. Trimming took off 7 bases at V and 7 bases at J, with 17 bases between the two ends. In nucleotides, the CDR3 is TGTGCCAGCATGAAAGGGTCTATTCAGAATGAGCAGTTCTTC. This translates into CASMKGSIQNEQFF.

This clonotype was detected a few times. CDR3: CASSLASGARYNEQFF. For the CDR3, the DNA is TGCGCCAGCAGCTTGGCTAGCGGGGCCCGTTACAATGAGCAGTTCTTC. The chain recombines TRBV5-1 with TRBJ2-1; 9 bases fit TRBD2. Unmatched junction bases numbered 5, after V lost 0 bases and J lost 4 bases. Germline CDR1 SGHRS, CDR2 YFSETQ. This CDR3 comprises 16 residues.

This clonotype was detected only a few times. The junction departs from germline at one end; a sequencing error may be responsible. The rearrangement joins TRBV7-9 to TRBJ1-6; D is unclear. This CDR3 spans 14 amino acids. CDR1 and CDR2 (germline): SEHNR, FQNEAQ (reference sequence). The CDR3 spells CASTLSGEDAPLHF. As DNA, the CDR3 is TGTGCCAGCACCTTATCCGGGGAAGATGCGCCCCTCCACTTT.

This clonotype has just a few counts. V gene TRBV24-1 combines with J gene TRBJ2-1; D gene unclear. The CDR3 spans 12 residues. Trimming left V 1 base short and J 15 bases short, with 12 bases between. CDR1 is KGHDR and CDR2 is SFDVKD in the germline V gene. The CDR3 sequence is CATSDFPPIRFF. The CDR3 DNA follows: TGTGCCACCAGTGATTTTCCCCCTATTAGGTTCTTC.

This clonotype has a count of ten or more. The rearrangement links TRBV24-1 to TRBJ2-3, with D possibly TRBD1 on 5 matching bases. V lost 9 bases and J 0 bases, leaving 6 bases between the germline ends. The germline V gene encodes CDR1 KGHDR and CDR2 SFDVKD. The CDR3 has 12 residues. The CDR3 loop reads CATGASTDTQYF. The CDR3 bases are TGTGCCACCGGGGCTAGCACAGATACGCAGTATTTT.

Concerning this clonotype: The limits of the CDR3 on the DNA are not certain, so only TCRdb's listed CDR3 is given. V usage is TRBV23-1 and J usage is TRBJ2-2; TRBD1, the table's D call, was not compared with the DNA. Being an ORF, TRBV23-1 has a function that is uncertain. The CDR3 is 16 amino acids long, termini counted. The CDR3 sequence: CASSGPGTKAPGSCFF.

This rearrangement joins TRBV14 to TRBJ2-7; tentatively, D is TRBD1 or TRBD2 (5 bases each). Germline V CDR1 and CDR2: SGHDN, FVKESK. This CDR3 is built from 19 residues. Trimming left V 4 bases short and J 3 bases short, with 28 bases between. CDR3 amino acids: CASSPSYGAAWDGFYEQYV. In nucleotides, the CDR3 is TGTGCCAGCAGCCCATCGTACGGGGCAGCGTGGGATGGGTTCTACGAGCAGTACGTC.

This rearrangement joins TRBV7-9 to TRBJ1-5; TRBD1 matches 10 bases. CDR1 SEHNR and CDR2 FQNEAQ come from the germline V gene (reference sequence). This CDR3 contains 16 residues. V was pared by 5 bases and J by 9 bases, with 13 bases of the junction left unmatched. The CDR3 DNA reads TGTGCCAGCAGCCCAGGGACAGGGGCAGGTATTAGGCCCCAGCATTTT. This gives the protein CASSPGTGAGIRPQHF.

The chain has TRBV7-2 and TRBJ2-7; 10 bases align to TRBD2. Germline CDR1 SGHTA, CDR2 FQGNSA. Trimming at V came to 2 bases and at J to 7 bases, leaving 8 bases not matched to a gene. CDR3 length: 15 amino acids. The DNA for the CDR3 is TGTGCCAGCAGCTTAAACAGCGGGGGGGCGTGGGAGCAGTACTTC. Translating it yields CASSLNSGGAWEQYF.

This clonotype showed up just a few times. Written as DNA, the CDR3 is TGCAGTGCTAGATCCAGGCAGGGGGACGGGACCCAGTACTTC. The encoded protein is CSARSRQGDGTQYF. The chain employs TRBV20-1 and TRBJ2-5; 7 nucleotides line up with TRBD1. CDR1 and CDR2 from the germline V gene are DFQATT and SNEGSKA (reference sequence). The CDR3 spans 14 residues. Trimming cost V 2 bases and J 7 bases; bases outside gene matches: 10.

The chain is built from TRBV3-1 and TRBJ2-1; D remains ambiguous. Germline V lookup: CDR1 LGHDT, CDR2 YNNKEL (reference sequence). The CDR3 sequence is 13 residues long. Trimming removed 7 bases from V and 5 bases from J, with 12 bases in between. This chain's CDR3 is CASKIGNNNEQFF. The CDR3 DNA sequence: TGTGCCAGCAAAATCGGTAACAACAATGAGCAGTTCTTC.

This clonotype was detected many times. The chain is built from TRBV5-1 and TRBJ2-3, with D unclear. Per germline, CDR1 SGHRS and CDR2 YFSETQ. Trimming took 0 bases from V and 4 from J, leaving 6 bases between them. The CDR3 is 13 residues long. The CDR3 reads CASSLGEADTQYF. Written as DNA, the CDR3 is TGCGCCAGCAGCTTGGGAGAGGCAGATACGCAGTATTTT.

The table lists this clonotype with a few counts. The V gene is TRBV7-3, the J gene TRBJ2-3; maybe TRBD2 (5 bases). The CDR3 has 17 residues. V lost 5 bases and J 2 bases, leaving 20 bases between the germline ends. Germline CDR1 SGHTA, CDR2 FQGTGA. CDR3 in DNA: TGTGCCAGCAGCCTTTCGGGGTACCAAGCGTACACAGATACGCAGTATTTT. Encoded protein: CASSLSGYQAYTDTQYF.

The sample holds many counts of this clonotype. V gene TRBV20-1 combines with J gene TRBJ1-1; 8 bases are a match to TRBD1. This CDR3 region has 16 residues. In germline, CDR1 is DFQATT, CDR2 SNEGSKA (reference sequence). J lost 4 bases, V lost 0 bases, and 10 bases had no gene match. This chain's CDR3 is CSARDLTQGARTEAFF. DNA for the CDR3: TGCAGTGCTAGAGATCTTACGCAGGGGGCTCGCACTGAAGCTTTCTTT.

This chain links TRBV24-1 with TRBJ1-3; D is ambiguous. The germline V gene encodes CDR1 KGHDR and CDR2 SFDVKD. Between the trimmed V and J ends, which lost 7 bases and 0 bases, there was a span of 12 bases. The CDR3 is 15 residues long. In DNA, the CDR3 is TGTGCCACCAGGGAGGACGTCGTCTCTGGAAACACCATATATTTT. The encoded protein is CATREDVVSGNTIYF.

The CDR3 loop is CASSHDGNTGELFF. Written as DNA, the CDR3 is TGTGCCAGCAGTCACGACGGAAACACCGGGGAGCTGTTTTTT. The chain recombines TRBV6-6 with TRBJ2-2; D is undetermined. CDR3 length equals 14 residues. Germline V gene sequence: CDR1 MNHNY, CDR2 SVGAGI (reference sequence). V lost 5 bases and J lost 2, with 9 bases in between.

The chain joins TRBV20-1 to TRBJ2-3; D ambiguous. Germline CDR1 and CDR2: DFQATT and SNEGSKA (reference sequence). This CDR3 is built from 14 residues. V lost 6 bases, J lost 5 bases, and 18 bases lay in between. The CDR3 DNA reads TGCAGTGCCAGACTCGCTACAAGGAAAGATACGCAGTATTTT. The encoded protein is CSARLATRKDTQYF.

This clonotype was counted a few times. The CDR3 here is CASGEGTATDTQYF. CDR3 nucleotide sequence: TGTGCCAGCGGGGAGGGGACAGCCACAGATACGCAGTATTTT. The V and J genes are TRBV7-9 and TRBJ2-3; either TRBD1 or TRBD2 may supply D (7 bases each). CDR3 length: 14 residues. Deletions cut 8 bases from V and 2 bases from J, with 14 bases between. CDR1 SEHNR and CDR2 FQNEAQ come from the germline V gene (reference sequence).